This T cell receptor beta chain stems from a study of STAT5B mutations in CD4+ large granular lymphocyte leukemia. Only one count was recorded for this clone. Its antigen is currently unknown. Germline loops: CDR1 GTSNPN, CDR2 SVGIG (reference sequence). Unmatched junction bases numbered 5, after V lost 2 bases and J lost 6 bases. The CDR3 totals 15 residues. Sequencing was at survey level. In the source study's methods: Lowest detectable productive clonotype frequency was 2.59 x 10-5. This table comes from immunoSEQ multiplex PCR, and its TCRdb copy is limited to in-frame clones, with some not included. Clone size and the V and J calls come from that table; the DNA yielded D and trimming. The sample has 40,000 to 55,000 clones; 80% to 90% are singletons. Study conclusions and caveats: Main leukemic clonotypes were patient-specific, but under 30% appeared at low frequency elsewhere. TRBV06-family usage was enriched in top patient clones (8/27) versus controls (2/35).

Sequencing used CD4+ T cells from blood buffy coats. The rearrangement joins TRBV30 to TRBJ1-5; 12 positions match TRBD1. The clonotype comes from a human donor in good health. CDR3 protein: CAWSRDRGQAQPQHF. As DNA, the CDR3 is TGTGCCTGGAGTCGGGACAGGGGGCAAGCTCAGCCCCAGCATTTT.